The 25 T cell receptor beta chains below were found in one sample sequenced in a study of OX40 agonist ivuxolimab in advanced cancers. This table comes from immunoSEQ multiplex PCR, and its TCRdb copy is limited to in-frame clones, with some not included. Here the sample spans roughly 17,000 clones, just over 85% being singletons. Material: CD4+ or CD8+ T cells sorted from blood, obtained in a trial of the OX40 agonist ivuxolimab. These receptor sequences come from an adult with an advanced solid tumor such as melanoma, head and neck, liver or kidney cancer.

The genes are TRBV5-5 and TRBJ1-5; a weak D match, TRBD1 (6 bases). The germline gives CDR1 SGHKS, CDR2 YYEKEE (reference sequence). V shed 4 bases and J shed 7 bases, with 12 bases lying between them. The CDR3 runs 13 residues. The CDR3 reads CASSLTGSQPQHF. CDR3 in DNA: TGTGCCAGCAGCCTGACAGGATCCCAGCCCCAGCATTTT.

This clone came up once. V and J are TRBV5-5 and TRBJ2-3; 10 bases agree with TRBD2. The CDR3 extends over 16 amino acids. V lost 1 base, J lost 1 base, and 3 bases stayed unmatched. Germline assignment: CDR1 SGHKS and CDR2 YYEKEE (reference sequence). CDR3 amino acids: CASSLTLAGGTDTQYF. As DNA, the CDR3 is TGTGCCAGCAGCTTGACGCTAGCGGGAGGCACAGATACGCAGTATTTT.

The rearrangement uses TRBV6-6 and TRBJ2-6; D is ambiguous. The germline V and J ends were trimmed by 9 bases and 2 bases, with 5 bases remaining between them. Germline lookup yields CDR1 MNHNY and CDR2 SVGAGI (reference sequence). The CDR3 has 12 residues. This CDR3 is CASLTGANVLTF. The CDR3 coding sequence is TGTGCCAGTTTAACTGGGGCCAACGTCCTGACTTTC.

This chain links TRBV6-5 with TRBJ1-5; D is perhaps TRBD1 (6 bases). V dropped 0 bases and J dropped 6 bases, with 12 bases sitting between them. The germline CDR1 and CDR2 sequences are MNHEY and SVGAGI. This CDR3 is built from 15 residues. The CDR3 DNA is TGTGCCAGCAGTTACTCCCGCCAGGGGTTTCAGCCCCAGCATTTT. Translating gives CASSYSRQGFQPQHF.

The V and J genes are TRBV29-1 and TRBJ1-6; D uncertain. V was trimmed by 5 bases and J by 8 bases, leaving 16 bases between them. The CDR3 covers 14 residues. CDR1 is SQVTM, CDR2 ANQGSEA, per germline. The CDR3: CSVFDGPGDSPLHF. In nucleotides, the CDR3 is TGCAGCGTTTTCGATGGGCCCGGGGATTCACCCCTCCACTTT.

V is TRBV27 and J is TRBJ1-5; no clear D gene. CDR3 size: 13 residues. V lost 2 bases to trimming and J lost 0 bases, with 2 bases between them. Germline V CDR1 and CDR2: MNHEY, SMNVEV (reference sequence). CDR3 DNA sequence: TGTGCCAGCAGTTTAGGTAGCAATCAGCCCCAGCATTTT. Translating it yields CASSLGSNQPQHF.

The gene calls are TRBV19 and TRBJ1-2, with a possible D match to TRBD1 (6 bases). V dropped 6 bases and J dropped 2 bases, with 10 bases sitting between them. The CDR3 totals 13 residues. CDR1 is LNHDA, CDR2 SQIVND, per germline (reference sequence). For the CDR3, the DNA is TGTGCCAGTAGCAAGGACAGCAACTATGGCTACACCTTC. Its protein is CASSKDSNYGYTF.

The CDR3 sequence is CASRGGYPLFNEQFF. In DNA form, the CDR3 reads TGTGCCAGTAGGGGCGGATACCCCCTTTTCAATGAGCAGTTCTTC. V usage is TRBV19 and J usage is TRBJ2-1, with D uncertain. The CDR3 is 15 residues long. With 6 bases removed from V and 6 bases from J, the gap between germline ends came to 18 bases. Germline V gene data show CDR1 as LNHDA and CDR2 as SQIVND (reference sequence).

This chain uses TRBV19 with TRBJ1-2, with D perhaps matching TRBD1 (5 bases). Trimming pared 3 bases from V and 2 bases from J, leaving 13 bases between. Germline V gene lookup returns CDR1 LNHDA and CDR2 SQIVND (reference sequence). The CDR3 sequence is 15 residues long. The CDR3 DNA reads as TGTGCCAGTAGTATCGTCAGGGAGTCCAACTATGGCTACACCTTC. Its protein product is CASSIVRESNYGYTF.

The chain uses TRBV13 and TRBJ2-4; tentative D call: TRBD1 (5 bases). The CDR3 has 16 residues. Trimming left V 4 bases short and J 0 bases short, with 13 bases between. The germline gives CDR1 PRHDT, CDR2 FYEKMQ (reference sequence). CDR3 DNA: TGTGCCAGCAGCTCCCTTGGGGCAGGAGCCAAAAACATTCAGTACTTC. This encodes CASSSLGAGAKNIQYF.

CDR3 DNA sequence: TGTGCCAGCAGCCCGGCTGAGGGGATGAGGACTGAAGCTTTCTTT. It encodes CASSPAEGMRTEAFF. The genes are TRBV7-9 and TRBJ1-1; tentative D call: TRBD1 (5 bases). The CDR3 is 15 residues long. Germline CDR1 SEHNR, CDR2 FQNEAQ (reference sequence). With 5 bases removed from V and 5 bases from J, the gap between germline ends came to 18 bases.

The rearrangement links TRBV7-2 to TRBJ1-5, with D maybe TRBD1 (6 bases). V shed 3 bases and J shed 3 bases, with 15 bases lying between them. Germline V gene data show CDR1 as SGHTA and CDR2 as FQGNSA. The length of the CDR3 is 16 residues. This CDR3 is CASSLVADSFNQPQHF. DNA of the CDR3: TGTGCCAGCAGCTTGGTGGCGGACAGCTTCAATCAGCCCCAGCATTTT.

For the CDR3, the DNA is TGCGCCAGCAGCTATAATCAGGGGGGAGCCTATGGCTACACCTTC. Encoded protein: CASSYNQGGAYGYTF. The V call is TRBV5-1, the J call TRBJ1-2; 7 bases agree with TRBD1. This CDR3 spans 15 amino acids. Germline-derived CDR1 and CDR2 are SGHRS and YFSETQ. V was pared by 3 bases and J by 4 bases, with 9 bases of the junction left unmatched.

J is TRBJ2-3 and V is TRBV7-8; D unclear. Trimming removed 5 bases from V and 4 bases from J, with 10 bases in between. The CDR3 is made up of 13 amino acids. The germline gives CDR1 SGHVS, CDR2 FQNEAQ. The CDR3 nucleotides are TGTGCCAGCAGCCACCTTCCCGCAGATACGCAGTATTTT. Amino acids: CASSHLPADTQYF.

The chain is built from TRBV20-1 and TRBJ1-1; D ambiguous. This CDR3 comprises 11 residues. The germline CDR1 and CDR2 sequences are DFQATT and SNEGSKA (reference sequence). Trimming left V 5 bases short and J 2 bases short, with 6 bases between. CDR3 nucleotide sequence: TGCAGTGCTTTGGGTAACACTGAAGCTTTCTTT. Translation: CSALGNTEAFF.

The chain employs TRBV5-1 and TRBJ2-1; no definite D call. CDR3 length equals 12 residues. Germline assignment: CDR1 SGHRS and CDR2 YFSETQ. V was cut by 0 bases and J by 4 bases, with 2 bases left in between. This chain's CDR3 is CASSLDYNEQFF. In DNA, the CDR3 is TGCGCCAGCAGCTTGGATTACAATGAGCAGTTCTTC. The full variable domain, in which reference TRBV5-1 and TRBJ2-1 provide the parts outside the CDR3, is KAGVTQTPRYLIKTRGQQVTLSCSPISGHRSVSWYQQTPGQGLQFLFEYFSETQRNKGNFPGRFSGRQFSNSRSEMNVSTLELGDSALYLCASSLDYNEQFFGPGTRLTVL.

V usage is TRBV6-6 and J usage is TRBJ2-3, with 10 bases aligning to TRBD1. This CDR3 spans 14 amino acids. CDR1 is MNHNY and CDR2 is SVGAGI in the germline V gene (reference sequence). With V trimmed by 6 bases and J by 6 bases, 6 bases remained unmatched. The CDR3 reads CASSVTGGADTQYF. In DNA, the CDR3 is TGTGCCAGCAGCGTGACAGGGGGCGCGGATACGCAGTATTTT.

V is TRBV10-2 and J is TRBJ1-4; 8 bases agree with TRBD1. V trimming: 8 bases; J trimming: 8 bases; junction bases outside the gene matches: 4. This CDR3 contains 12 residues. Germline assignment: CDR1 WSHSY and CDR2 SAAADI. The CDR3 spells CASAGTGEKLFF. Here the CDR3 DNA reads TGCGCCAGCGCGGGGACAGGCGAAAAACTGTTTTTT.

This chain connects TRBV7-6 to TRBJ2-5, with 9 bases aligning to TRBD1. J lost 6 bases, V lost 2 bases, and 10 bases had no gene match. This CDR3 has 16 residues. The germline gives CDR1 SGHVS, CDR2 FNYEAQ. CDR3 nucleotides: TGTGCCAGCAGCTTAATCGGACAGGGGAACCGACAGACCCAGTACTTC. Protein product: CASSLIGQGNRQTQYF.

The chain has TRBV18 and TRBJ2-1, with D uncertain. The CDR3 has 14 amino acids. The germline V gene encodes CDR1 KGHSH and CDR2 LQKENI. Trimming stripped 2 bases from V and 8 bases from J, with 13 bases between. DNA of the CDR3: TGTGCCAGCTCACCAGTGACTGTGGGCGATGAGCAGTTCTTC. The encoded protein is CASSPVTVGDEQFF. The whole variable domain, filled in from reference TRBV18 and TRBJ2-1, reads NAGVMQNPRHLVRRRGQEARLRCSPMKGHSHVYWYRQLPEEGLKFMVYLQKENIIDESGMPKERFSAEFPKEGPSILRIQQVVRGDSAAYFCASSPVTVGDEQFFGPGTRLTVL.

The chain combines TRBV5-4 with TRBJ1-4; no firm D call. The CDR3 sequence is 13 residues long. Germline CDR1 SGHNT, CDR2 YYREEE (reference sequence). The V end lost 0 bases, the J end lost 5 bases, and 5 bases lay between the germline ends. CDR3 sequence reads: CASSLVLNEKLFF. Here the CDR3 DNA reads TGTGCCAGCAGCTTGGTTTTAAATGAAAAACTGTTTTTT.

The gene calls are TRBV5-6 and TRBJ2-1; D may be TRBD2 (5 bases). Germline CDR1 and CDR2: SGHDT and YYEEEE. The CDR3 length is 15 residues. V lost 0 bases and J 0 bases, leaving 7 bases between the germline ends. This CDR3 is CASSLVGSSYNEQFF. In nucleotides, the CDR3 is TGTGCCAGCAGCTTGGTGGGGAGCTCCTACAATGAGCAGTTCTTC.

In this sample, this clone turned up once. The chain employs TRBV6-1 and TRBJ2-7; D might be TRBD1 or TRBD2, each matching 5 bases. V was pared by 6 bases and J by 5 bases, with 8 bases between. Germline-derived CDR1 and CDR2 are MNHNS and SASEGT. The CDR3 extends over 11 amino acids. The CDR3 loop is CASRLGHEQYF. In DNA, the CDR3 is TGTGCCAGCAGGCTGGGACACGAGCAGTACTTC.

The V and J genes are TRBV19 and TRBJ1-1; 11 bases line up with TRBD1. V lost 8 bases to trimming and J lost 3 bases; unmatched junction nucleotides: 2. This CDR3 is built from 13 residues. Germline CDR1 reads LNHDA; CDR2 reads SQIVND (reference sequence). In nucleotides, the CDR3 is TGTGCCAGTGCGGGACAGGGGGACACTGAAGCTTTCTTT. Protein sequence: CASAGQGDTEAFF.

The chain carries TRBV27 and TRBJ1-3; D remains ambiguous. Trimming cost V 5 bases and J 0 bases, with 11 bases left between them. The CDR3 has 15 residues. Germline V gene lookup returns CDR1 MNHEY and CDR2 SMNVEV (reference sequence). CDR3 loop: CASSPFRGSGNTIYF. DNA of the CDR3: TGTGCCAGCAGTCCTTTTCGGGGCTCTGGAAACACCATATATTTT.